Here is one T cell receptor beta chain with its context. No cognate antigen has been identified for it. Per-base qualities were not stored, and no clone one base away is much larger. The entire isolated RNA was reverse transcribed using the High Capacity cDNA Reverse Transcription Kit, and thus expressed TCRB transcripts were sequenced. Deep immunoSEQ sequencing was performed on naive, central memory and regulatory T cell samples, with an average of roughly 3.3 million total reads per sample. After sorted cells were lysed in RLT buffer, RNA was extracted with DNase-treated RNeasy Micro or Mini kits, with the choice depending on cell number. Each cell subset was processed separately to prevent cross-contamination, with patient and healthy donor samples processed together. Using the immunoSEQ multiplex PCR, TCRB sequences were amplified from cDNA into 87-bp fragments spanning the CDR3 region. Amplicons were sequenced on the Illumina HiSeq platform. Per the authors' processing: Synthetic template baselines were used to correct PCR bias computationally, reads within Hamming distance 2 were collapsed, and singletons that could not be merged were discarded. Reads were aligned against IMGT so that V, D and J genes, CDR3 length and insertions or deletions at six rearrangement sites could be assigned. Within each subset, clonotype counts were normalized to sorted cell number, and only after that were true diversity and Gini coefficients computed with the tcR R package. Repertoire sharing was quantified using the overlap coefficient calculated on TCRB nucleotide sequences. The source is immuneACCESS, and TCRdb retained only in-frame sequences with V and J called. Part of the clones is not carried over; for the studies checked, unresolved V genes explain less than half of this, and the remainder is unexplained. V, J and clone size are those of that table, while D and trimming were read from the DNA. The sample table lists roughly 350,000 clones, around 10% of them with a count of one. Together, the top ten hold around 0.66% of the sample.

The sample originates from a study of beta chain features in type 1 diabetes (dated by TCRdb to the late 2010s). Background for the entire study: Mean age, gender distribution, total cell number and subset yield were not different between patients and healthy donors. A total of about 100 million sorted cells were examined across all samples, and RNA yield correlated strongly with the number of cells per subset. In the study, TCRB repertoires of sorted circulating CD4+ T cell subsets from recently diagnosed type 1 diabetes patients were compared with those of matched healthy donors. Regulatory and stem cell-like memory subsets were obtained from only 8 patients and roughly 8 healthy donors, while naive and central memory subsets were obtained from all 30 or so donors. What the work shows at the level of the full study, not this receptor alone: Fewer insertions and more nucleotide deletions at VDJ recombination sites were observed in patients with type 1 diabetes, implying thymic rearrangement abnormalities. Type 1 diabetes patients showed a moderate but significant shortening of TCRB CDR3 length in all four CD4+ subsets. Sequencing cDNA rather than genomic DNA could over-represent highly expressing activated cells, although activation and CD3 levels did not differ between groups. HLA sub-analyses involved small numbers of individuals, so any influence of HLA type on TCRB rearrangement remained unresolved. Naive, central memory and regulatory TCRB repertoires appeared to be more similar among patients than among healthy donors. PCR might favor shorter templates, but patient and control samples were amplified and corrected together, so any skew would affect both groups equally.

In the germline V gene (reference sequence), CDR1 corresponds to GTSNPN and CDR2 to SVGIG. V and J are truncated by 8 bases and 5 bases respectively, leaving an intervening sequence of 21 bases. Inclusive of the bounding cysteine and phenylalanine, the CDR3 is 14 residues long. The read is trimmed to its CDR3 DNA, 42 bases read in frame from base 1. From each donor, a single peripheral blood sample of approximately 120 mL on average was drawn into heparinised tubes. Using a panel that included CD45RO, CCR7, CD25, CD127, CD95 and CD27, naive, central memory, regulatory and stem cell-like memory CD4+ T cells were sorted on a BD FACSAria II. Purity was above 98% for every sorted population. PBMCs were isolated right away by Lymphoprep density gradient centrifugation and were stained directly, without culture. To minimize batch effects, samples were stained and sorted in pairs, one healthy donor with one patient per experiment.

Here the chain combines TRBV30 and TRBJ1-1, and possibly TRBD1, on 6 matching bases. What was sequenced was central memory CD4+ T cells from blood. The TCR was taken from a young man with type 1 diabetes. The DNA sequence is TGTGCCAGTAGTATAGAACAGGGAGCAACTGAAGCTTTCTTT. It translates as CASSIEQGATEAFF.